Following are 7 T cell receptor beta chains from one sample sequenced in a study of blood T cell repertoires in COVID-19. Only in-frame clones appear in the TCRdb table, and some are missing; sequencing was by immunoSEQ multiplex PCR. Here the sample spans 150,000 to 160,000 clones, approximately 86% being singletons. The sample comprised peripheral blood. The receptors shown here come from a man aged 60 to 69 with COVID-19, enrolled during active disease.

The chain carries TRBV18 and TRBJ2-5; 8 positions agree with TRBD2. Germline V gene lookup returns CDR1 KGHSH and CDR2 LQKENI. This CDR3 has 15 amino acids. Unmatched junction bases numbered 7, after V lost 2 bases and J lost 5 bases. The CDR3 protein is CASSPYSGARETQYF. CDR3 nucleotides: TGTGCCAGCTCACCATATAGCGGGGCTAGGGAGACCCAGTACTTC. The full variable domain, its missing parts supplied by reference TRBV18 and TRBJ2-5, is NAGVMQNPRHLVRRRGQEARLRCSPMKGHSHVYWYRQLPEEGLKFMVYLQKENIIDESGMPKERFSAEFPKEGPSILRIQQVVRGDSAAYFCASSPYSGARETQYFGPGTRLLVL.

V and J are TRBV2 and TRBJ1-6; 8 bases match TRBD1. The CDR3 is 14 residues long. The germline gives CDR1 SNHLY, CDR2 FYNNEI. Trimming took 5 bases from V and 10 from J; bases not matched to a gene: 7. This chain's CDR3 is CASSSGQGTSPLHF. In DNA form, the CDR3 reads TGTGCCAGCAGTTCTGGACAGGGCACCTCACCCCTCCACTTT.

The CDR3 loop reads CASSQAQGVGYEQYF. The CDR3, as DNA: TGTGCCAGCAGCCAGGCCCAGGGTGTAGGCTACGAGCAGTACTTC. This chain connects TRBV4-2 to TRBJ2-7, with D tentatively TRBD1 (5 bases). Per germline, CDR1 LGHNA and CDR2 YNFKEQ. V was cut by 3 bases and J by 3 bases, with 15 bases left in between. The CDR3 consists of 15 residues.

This clone showed up just a few times. At one end, the junction sequence differs from germline, possibly due to a read error. The sample carries other DNA sequences with the same CDR3. The chain has TRBV2 and TRBJ2-7, with TRBD2 matching 13 bases. The length of the CDR3 is 15 residues. Germline V gives CDR1 SNHLY, CDR2 FYNNEI. The CDR3 DNA is TGTGCCAGCAGCGAAGGGACTAGCGGGGTCAGCGAGCAGTACTTC. Its protein is CASSEGTSGVSEQYF.

J is TRBJ1-4 and V is TRBV10-2; D perhaps matches TRBD1 (5 bases). This CDR3 is 12 amino acids long. Germline CDR1 is WSHSY and CDR2 is SAAADI. The germline V and J ends were trimmed by 6 bases and 10 bases, with 12 bases remaining between them. The DNA for the CDR3 is TGCGCCAGCAGAGACAGTTTTGGAAAACTGTTTTTT. Translating gives CASRDSFGKLFF.

CDR3 sequence (DNA): TGTGCCACCGGGACAGGATCGGTTTACGAGCAGTACTTC. Translated: CATGTGSVYEQYF. The chain employs TRBV24-1 and TRBJ2-7, with 8 bases fitting TRBD1. Germline CDR1 reads KGHDR; CDR2 reads SFDVKD. V was clipped by 9 bases and J by 4 bases; unmatched bases: 7. CDR3 length: 13 amino acids.

The V gene is TRBV7-2, the J gene TRBJ1-4; 8 bases match TRBD1. V dropped 3 bases and J dropped 5; count of bases not matched to a gene: 5. There are 15 residues in the CDR3. The germline V gene has CDR1 SGHTA and CDR2 FQGNSA. The CDR3 protein is CASSFARGRNEKLFF. Here the CDR3 DNA reads TGTGCCAGCAGCTTCGCCAGGGGGCGCAATGAAAAACTGTTTTTT.